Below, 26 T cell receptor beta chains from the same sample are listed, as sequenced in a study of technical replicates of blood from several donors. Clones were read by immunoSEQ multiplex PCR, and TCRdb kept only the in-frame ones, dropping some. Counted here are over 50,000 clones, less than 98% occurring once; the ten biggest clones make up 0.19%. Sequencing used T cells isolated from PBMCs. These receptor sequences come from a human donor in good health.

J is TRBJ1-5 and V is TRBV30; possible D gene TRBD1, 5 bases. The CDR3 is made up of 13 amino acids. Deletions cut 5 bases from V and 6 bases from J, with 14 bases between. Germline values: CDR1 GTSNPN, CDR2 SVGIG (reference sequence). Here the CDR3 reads CAWGAGRGQPQHF. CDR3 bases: TGTGCCTGGGGCGCAGGGCGGGGTCAGCCCCAGCATTTT.

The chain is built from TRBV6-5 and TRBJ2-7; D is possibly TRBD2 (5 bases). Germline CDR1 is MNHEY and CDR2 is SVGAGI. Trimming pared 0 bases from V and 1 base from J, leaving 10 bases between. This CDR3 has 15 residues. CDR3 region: CASSYSTTGSYEQYF. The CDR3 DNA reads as TGTGCCAGCAGTTACTCGACTACTGGTTCCTACGAGCAGTACTTC.

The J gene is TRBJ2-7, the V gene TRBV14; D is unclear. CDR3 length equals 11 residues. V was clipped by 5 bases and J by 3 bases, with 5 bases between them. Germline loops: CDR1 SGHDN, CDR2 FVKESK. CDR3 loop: CASSGDYEQYF. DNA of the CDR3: TGTGCCAGCAGCGGAGACTACGAGCAGTACTTC.

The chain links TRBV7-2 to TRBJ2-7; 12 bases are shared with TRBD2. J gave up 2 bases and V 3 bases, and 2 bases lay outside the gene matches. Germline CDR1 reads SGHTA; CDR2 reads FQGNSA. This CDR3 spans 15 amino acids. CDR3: CASSLASGRAYEQYF. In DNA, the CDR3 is TGTGCCAGCAGCTTGGCTAGCGGGAGGGCCTACGAGCAGTACTTC.

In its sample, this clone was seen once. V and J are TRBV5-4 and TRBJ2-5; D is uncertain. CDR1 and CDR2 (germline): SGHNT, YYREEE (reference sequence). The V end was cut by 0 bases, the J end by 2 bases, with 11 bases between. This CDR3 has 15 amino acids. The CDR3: CASSLESNYQETQYF. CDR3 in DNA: TGTGCCAGCAGCTTGGAAAGTAACTATCAAGAGACCCAGTACTTC.

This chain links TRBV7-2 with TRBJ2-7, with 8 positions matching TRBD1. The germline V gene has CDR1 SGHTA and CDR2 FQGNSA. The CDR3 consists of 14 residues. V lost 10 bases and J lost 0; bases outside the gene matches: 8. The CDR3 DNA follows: TGTGCCACCCCAGGACAGGGTTCCTCCTACGAGCAGTACTTC. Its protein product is CATPGQGSSYEQYF.

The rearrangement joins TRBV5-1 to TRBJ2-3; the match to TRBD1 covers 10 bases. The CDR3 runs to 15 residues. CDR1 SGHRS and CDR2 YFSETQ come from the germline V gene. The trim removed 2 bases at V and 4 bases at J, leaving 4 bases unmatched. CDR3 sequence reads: CASSFDRGQSDTQYF. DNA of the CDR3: TGCGCCAGCAGCTTTGACAGGGGGCAATCAGATACGCAGTATTTT.

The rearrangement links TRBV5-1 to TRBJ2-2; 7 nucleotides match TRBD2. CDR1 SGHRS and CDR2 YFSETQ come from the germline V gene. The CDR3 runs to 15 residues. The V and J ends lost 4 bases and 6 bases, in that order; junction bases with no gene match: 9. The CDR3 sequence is CASSLEAGAAGELFF. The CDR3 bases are TGCGCCAGCAGCCTTGAGGCGGGAGCAGCCGGGGAGCTGTTTTTT.

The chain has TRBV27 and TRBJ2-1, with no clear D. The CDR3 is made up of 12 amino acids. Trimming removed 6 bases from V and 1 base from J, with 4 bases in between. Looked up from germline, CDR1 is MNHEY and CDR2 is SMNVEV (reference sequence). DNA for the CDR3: TGTGCCAGCAGGGAGTCCTACAATGAGCAGTTCTTC. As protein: CASRESYNEQFF.

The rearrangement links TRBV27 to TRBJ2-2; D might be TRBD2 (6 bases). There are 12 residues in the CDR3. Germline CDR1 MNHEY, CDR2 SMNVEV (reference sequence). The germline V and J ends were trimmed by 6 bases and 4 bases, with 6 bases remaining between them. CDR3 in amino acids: CASRGGTGELFF. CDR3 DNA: TGTGCCAGCAGGGGAGGCACCGGGGAGCTGTTTTTT.

CDR3 sequence reads: CASSLHNQPQHF. DNA for the CDR3: TGTGCCAGCAGCCTTCATAATCAGCCCCAGCATTTT. The chain combines TRBV14 with TRBJ1-5, with D unclear. V lost 4 bases, J lost 4 bases, and 5 bases lay in between. CDR1 and CDR2 from the germline V gene are SGHDN and FVKESK. The CDR3 loop spans 12 amino acids.

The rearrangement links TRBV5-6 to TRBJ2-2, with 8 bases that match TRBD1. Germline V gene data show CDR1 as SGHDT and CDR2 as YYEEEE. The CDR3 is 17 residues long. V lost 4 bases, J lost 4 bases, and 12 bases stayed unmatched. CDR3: CASSLGARQGLTGELFF. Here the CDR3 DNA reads TGTGCCAGCAGCCTCGGGGCCCGACAGGGGCTCACCGGGGAGCTGTTTTTT.

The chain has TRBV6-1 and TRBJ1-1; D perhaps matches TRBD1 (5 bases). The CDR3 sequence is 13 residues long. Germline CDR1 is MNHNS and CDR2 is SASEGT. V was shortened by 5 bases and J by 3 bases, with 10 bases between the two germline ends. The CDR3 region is CASSSSGYTEAFF. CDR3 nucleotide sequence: TGTGCCAGCAGTAGCTCAGGGTACACTGAAGCTTTCTTT.

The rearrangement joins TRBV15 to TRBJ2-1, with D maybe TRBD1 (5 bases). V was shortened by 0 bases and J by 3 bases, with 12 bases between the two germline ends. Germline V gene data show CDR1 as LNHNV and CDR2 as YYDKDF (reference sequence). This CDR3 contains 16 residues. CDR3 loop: CATSRDLGARYNEQFF. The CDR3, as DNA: TGTGCCACCAGCAGAGATCTAGGGGCCCGCTACAATGAGCAGTTCTTC.

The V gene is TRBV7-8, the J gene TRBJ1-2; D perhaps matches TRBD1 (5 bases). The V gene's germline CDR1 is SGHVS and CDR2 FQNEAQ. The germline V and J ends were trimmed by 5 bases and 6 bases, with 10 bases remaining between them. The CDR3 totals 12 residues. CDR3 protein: CASSPGGDGYTF. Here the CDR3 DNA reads TGTGCCAGCAGCCCGGGGGGGGATGGCTACACCTTC.

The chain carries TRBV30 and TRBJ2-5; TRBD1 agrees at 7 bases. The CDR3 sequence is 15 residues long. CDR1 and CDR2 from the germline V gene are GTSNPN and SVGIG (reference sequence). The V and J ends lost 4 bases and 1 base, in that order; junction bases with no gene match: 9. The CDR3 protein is CAWTLGQELQETQYF. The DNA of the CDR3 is TGTGCCTGGACTTTAGGACAGGAGCTCCAAGAGACCCAGTACTTC.

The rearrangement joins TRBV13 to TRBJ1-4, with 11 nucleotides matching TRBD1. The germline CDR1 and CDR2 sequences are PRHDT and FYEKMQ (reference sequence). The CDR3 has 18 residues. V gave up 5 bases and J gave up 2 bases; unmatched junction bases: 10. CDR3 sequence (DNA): TGTGCCAGCAGCAGGACAGGGGGCAAGATTGCGACTAATGAAAAACTGTTTTTT. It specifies CASSRTGGKIATNEKLFF.

CDR3 nucleotide sequence: TGTGCCAGCAGCCCTTCTGATGGACAGGGTACAGATACGCAGTATTTT. Its protein is CASSPSDGQGTDTQYF. The rearrangement uses TRBV7-9 and TRBJ2-3, with TRBD1 matching over 8 bases. The CDR3 loop spans 16 amino acids. Germline values: CDR1 SEHNR, CDR2 FQNEAQ (reference sequence). The V segment lost 5 bases and the J segment 3 bases; nucleotides outside the gene matches: 10.

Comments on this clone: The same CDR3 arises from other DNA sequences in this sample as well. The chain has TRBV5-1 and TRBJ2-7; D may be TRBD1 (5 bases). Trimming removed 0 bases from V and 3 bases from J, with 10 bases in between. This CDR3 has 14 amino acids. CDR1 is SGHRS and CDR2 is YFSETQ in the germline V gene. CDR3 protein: CASSLGQGGYEQYF. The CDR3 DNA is TGCGCCAGCAGCTTGGGGCAGGGTGGCTACGAGCAGTACTTC.

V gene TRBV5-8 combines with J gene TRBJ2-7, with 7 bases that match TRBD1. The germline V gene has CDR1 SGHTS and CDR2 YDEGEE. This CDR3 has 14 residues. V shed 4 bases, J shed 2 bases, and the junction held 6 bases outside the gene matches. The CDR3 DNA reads TGTGCCAGCAGCATTACGACAGGGACCTACGAGCAGTACTTC. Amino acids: CASSITTGTYEQYF.

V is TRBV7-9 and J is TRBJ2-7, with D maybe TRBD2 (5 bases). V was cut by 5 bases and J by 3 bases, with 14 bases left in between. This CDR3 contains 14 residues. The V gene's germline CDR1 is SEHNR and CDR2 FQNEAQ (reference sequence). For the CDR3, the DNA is TGTGCCAGCAGCGACTACGGATCCGACTACGAGCAGTACTTC. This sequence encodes CASSDYGSDYEQYF.

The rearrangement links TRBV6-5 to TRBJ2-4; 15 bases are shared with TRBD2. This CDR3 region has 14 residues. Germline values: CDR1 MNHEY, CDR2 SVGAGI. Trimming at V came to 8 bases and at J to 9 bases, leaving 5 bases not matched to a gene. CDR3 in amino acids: CASGLAGGQTIQYF. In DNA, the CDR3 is TGTGCCAGCGGACTAGCGGGAGGGCAGACCATTCAGTACTTC.

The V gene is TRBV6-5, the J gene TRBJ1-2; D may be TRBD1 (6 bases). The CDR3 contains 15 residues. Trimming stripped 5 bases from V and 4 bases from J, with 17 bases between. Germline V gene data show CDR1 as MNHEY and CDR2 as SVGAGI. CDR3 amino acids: CASSPTGLGGYGYTF. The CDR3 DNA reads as TGTGCCAGCAGTCCAACAGGGCTCGGAGGCTATGGCTACACCTTC.

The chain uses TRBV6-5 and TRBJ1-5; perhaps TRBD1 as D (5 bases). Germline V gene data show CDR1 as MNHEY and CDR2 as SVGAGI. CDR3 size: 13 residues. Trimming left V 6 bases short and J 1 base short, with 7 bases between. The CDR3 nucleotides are TGTGCCAGCAGCCGGGGGAGCAATCAGCCCCAGCATTTT. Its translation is CASSRGSNQPQHF.

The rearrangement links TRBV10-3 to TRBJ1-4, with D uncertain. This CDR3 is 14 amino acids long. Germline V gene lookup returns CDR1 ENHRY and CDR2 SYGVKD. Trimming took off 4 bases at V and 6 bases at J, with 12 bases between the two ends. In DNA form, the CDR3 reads TGTGCCATCAGTGGAGAAACCGCCCATGAAAAACTGTTTTTT. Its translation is CAISGETAHEKLFF.

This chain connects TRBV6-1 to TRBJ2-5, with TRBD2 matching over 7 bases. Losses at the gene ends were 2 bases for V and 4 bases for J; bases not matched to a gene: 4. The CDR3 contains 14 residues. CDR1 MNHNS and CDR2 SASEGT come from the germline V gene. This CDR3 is CASSESWGGETQYF. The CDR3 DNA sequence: TGTGCCAGCAGTGAATCTTGGGGGGGAGAGACCCAGTACTTC.